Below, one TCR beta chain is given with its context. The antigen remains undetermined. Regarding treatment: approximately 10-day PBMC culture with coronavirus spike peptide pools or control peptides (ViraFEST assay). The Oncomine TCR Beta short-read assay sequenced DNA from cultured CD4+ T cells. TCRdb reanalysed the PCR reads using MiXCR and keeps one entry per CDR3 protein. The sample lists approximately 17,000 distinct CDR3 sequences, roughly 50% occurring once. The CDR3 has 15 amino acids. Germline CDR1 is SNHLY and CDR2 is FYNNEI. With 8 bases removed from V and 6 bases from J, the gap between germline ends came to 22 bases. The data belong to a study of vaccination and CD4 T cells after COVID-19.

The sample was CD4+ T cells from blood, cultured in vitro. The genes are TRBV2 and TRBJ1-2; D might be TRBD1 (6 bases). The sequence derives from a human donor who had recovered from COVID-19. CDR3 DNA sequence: TGTGCCAGCCGTCCTTATATACAGGGAGTTAATGGCTACACCTTC. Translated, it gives CASRPYIQGVNGYTF.